Each of the 2 T cell receptor beta chains below was sequenced from the same sample in a study of blood T cell repertoires in COVID-19. The assay was immunoSEQ multiplex PCR, and TCRdb's table has in-frame clones only and misses some. Of about 330,000 clones in the sample, about 87% were seen once. The sequencing sample was made of PBMCs or T cells enriched from blood (not recorded which). The source is a man aged 30-40 years who had recovered from COVID-19.

There are a few counts of this clone. V gene TRBV7-2 combines with J gene TRBJ2-7, with D perhaps matching TRBD1 (5 bases). The V end was cut by 4 bases, the J end by 2 bases, with 9 bases between. Germline lookup yields CDR1 SGHTA and CDR2 FQGNSA. The length of the CDR3 is 13 residues. CDR3 coding DNA: TGTGCCAGCAGCTGGGGCCCAACCTACGAGCAGTACTTC. The encoded protein is CASSWGPTYEQYF.

CDR3 residues: CASSPGVNEQFF. The CDR3 bases are TGTGCCAGTAGTCCCGGGGTTAATGAGCAGTTCTTC. The rearrangement joins TRBV19 to TRBJ2-1; the D gene is possibly TRBD2 (5 bases). The CDR3 contains 12 residues. Trimming took 5 bases from V and 7 from J, leaving 9 bases between them. CDR1 LNHDA and CDR2 SQIVND come from the germline V gene (reference sequence).